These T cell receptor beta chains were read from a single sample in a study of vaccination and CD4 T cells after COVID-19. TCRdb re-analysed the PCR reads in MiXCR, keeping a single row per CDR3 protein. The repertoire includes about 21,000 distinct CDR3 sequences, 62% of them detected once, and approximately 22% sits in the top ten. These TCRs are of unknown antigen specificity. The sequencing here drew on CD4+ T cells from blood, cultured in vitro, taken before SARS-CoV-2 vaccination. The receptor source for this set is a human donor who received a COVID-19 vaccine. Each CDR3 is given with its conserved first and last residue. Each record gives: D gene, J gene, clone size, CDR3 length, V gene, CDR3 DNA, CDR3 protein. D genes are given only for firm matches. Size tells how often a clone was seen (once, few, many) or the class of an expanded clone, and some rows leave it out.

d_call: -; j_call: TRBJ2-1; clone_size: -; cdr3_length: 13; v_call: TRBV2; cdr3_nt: TGTGCCAGCAGTGACGGACTGTACAATGAGCAGTTCTTC; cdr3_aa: CASSDGLYNEQFF
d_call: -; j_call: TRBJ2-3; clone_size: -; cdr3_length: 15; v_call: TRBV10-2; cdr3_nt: TGCGCCAGCTCCGAGGCCCGGTCGGGCACAGATACGCAGTATTTT; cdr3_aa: CASSEARSGTDTQYF
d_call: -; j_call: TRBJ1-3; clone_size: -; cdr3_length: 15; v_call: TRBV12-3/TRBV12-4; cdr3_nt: TGTGCCAGCAGCCCAGCCACAGGGAACGGAAACACCATATATTTT; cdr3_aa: CASSPATGNGNTIYF
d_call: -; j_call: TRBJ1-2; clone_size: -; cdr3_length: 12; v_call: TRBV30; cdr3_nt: TGTGCCTGGAGTGTACACTACGAGGGCTACACCTTC; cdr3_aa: CAWSVHYEGYTF
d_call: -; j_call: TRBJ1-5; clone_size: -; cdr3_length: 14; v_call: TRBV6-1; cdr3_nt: TGTGCCAGCAGTGGAGACGTAAGCAATCAGCCCCAGCATTTT; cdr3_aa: CASSGDVSNQPQHF
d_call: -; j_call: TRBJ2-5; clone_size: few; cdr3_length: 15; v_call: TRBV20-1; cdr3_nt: TGCAGTGCTAGACACGCCCGGGAAACCCAAGAGACCCAGTACTTC; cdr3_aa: CSARHARETQETQYF
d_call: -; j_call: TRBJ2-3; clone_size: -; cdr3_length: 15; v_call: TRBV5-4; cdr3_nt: TGTGCCAGCAGCTTGGATCCTGCTAGCACAGATACGCAGTATTTT; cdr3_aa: CASSLDPASTDTQYF
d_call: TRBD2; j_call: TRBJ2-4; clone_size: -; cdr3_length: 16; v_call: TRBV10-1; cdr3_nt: TGCGCCGGGTCTCTAGCGGGGGGACTAGCCAAAAACATTCAGTACTTC; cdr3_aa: CAGSLAGGLAKNIQYF
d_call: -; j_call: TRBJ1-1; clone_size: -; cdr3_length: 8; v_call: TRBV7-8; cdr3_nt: TGTGCCAGCACTGAAGCTTTCTTT; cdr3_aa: CASTEAFF
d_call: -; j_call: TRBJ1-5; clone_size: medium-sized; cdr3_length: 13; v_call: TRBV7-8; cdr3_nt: TGTGCCAGCAGCTTAGGCCAGAATCAGCCCCAGCATTTT; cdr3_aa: CASSLGQNQPQHF
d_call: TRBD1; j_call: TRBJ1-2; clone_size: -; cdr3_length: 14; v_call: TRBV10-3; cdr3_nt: TGTGCCATCAGTGAGTCGACAGGGGTTAACGGCTACACCTTC; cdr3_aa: CAISESTGVNGYTF
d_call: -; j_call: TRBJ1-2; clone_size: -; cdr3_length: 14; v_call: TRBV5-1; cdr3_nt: TGCGCCAGCAGCTCCATACAGGGTCAGGATGGCTACACCTTC; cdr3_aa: CASSSIQGQDGYTF
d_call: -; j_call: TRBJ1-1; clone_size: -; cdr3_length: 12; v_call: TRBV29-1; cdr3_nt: TGCAGCGTGAGTTTCGGGAACACTGAAGCTTTCTTT; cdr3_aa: CSVSFGNTEAFF
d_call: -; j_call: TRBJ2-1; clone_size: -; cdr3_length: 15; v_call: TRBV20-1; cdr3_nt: TGCAGTGCTAGAGATCCGGCGGAGGAGTACAATGAGCAGTTCTTC; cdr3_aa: CSARDPAEEYNEQFF
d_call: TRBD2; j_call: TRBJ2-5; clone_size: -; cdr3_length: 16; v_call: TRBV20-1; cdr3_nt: TGCAGTGCTAGTGGGGGTAGCGGGGCGCAACAAGAGACCCAGTACTTC; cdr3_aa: CSASGGSGAQQETQYF
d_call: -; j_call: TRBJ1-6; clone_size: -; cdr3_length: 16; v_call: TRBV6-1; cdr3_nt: TGTGCCAGCACCCCCAAAACGACTCGGGGTCGGTCACCCCTCCACTTT; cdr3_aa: CASTPKTTRGRSPLHF
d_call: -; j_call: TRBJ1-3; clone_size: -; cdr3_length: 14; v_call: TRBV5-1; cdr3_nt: TGCGCCAGCAGTCTGGATACCTCTGGAAACACCATATATTTT; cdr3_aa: CASSLDTSGNTIYF
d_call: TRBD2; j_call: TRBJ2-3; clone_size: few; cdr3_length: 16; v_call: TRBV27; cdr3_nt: TGTGCCAGCAGTCGCTCACTAGCGGGGGCCAGGGATACGCAGTATTTT; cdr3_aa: CASSRSLAGARDTQYF
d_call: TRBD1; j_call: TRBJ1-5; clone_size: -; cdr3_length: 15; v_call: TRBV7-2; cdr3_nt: TGTGCCAGCAGCTCTCCGGGACAGGGGTGGCAGCCCCAGCATTTT; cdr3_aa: CASSSPGQGWQPQHF
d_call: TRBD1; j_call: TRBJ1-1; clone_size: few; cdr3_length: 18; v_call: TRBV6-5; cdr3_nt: TGTGCCAGCAGTTACCCTGGGACAGGGGGACTCATGAACACTGAAGCTTTCTTT; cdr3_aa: CASSYPGTGGLMNTEAFF
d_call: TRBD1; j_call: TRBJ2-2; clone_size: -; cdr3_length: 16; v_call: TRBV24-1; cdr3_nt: TGTGCCACCAGTGAGGGACAGACCTTGAACACCGGGGAGCTGTTTTTT; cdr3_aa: CATSEGQTLNTGELFF
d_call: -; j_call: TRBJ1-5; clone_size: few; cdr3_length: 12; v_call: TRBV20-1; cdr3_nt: TGCAGTGCTAGGGGAGGGGGTCAGCCCCAGCATTTT; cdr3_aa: CSARGGGQPQHF
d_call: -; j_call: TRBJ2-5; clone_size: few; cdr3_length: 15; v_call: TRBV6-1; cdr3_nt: TGTGCCAGCAGCGCGATGAGGGGGGGCGGAGAGACCCAGTACTTC; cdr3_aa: CASSAMRGGGETQYF
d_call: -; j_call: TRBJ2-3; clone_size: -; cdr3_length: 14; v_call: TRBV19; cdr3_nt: TGTGCCAGTAGTATTGTCCAGCAATCAGATACGCAGTATTTT; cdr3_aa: CASSIVQQSDTQYF
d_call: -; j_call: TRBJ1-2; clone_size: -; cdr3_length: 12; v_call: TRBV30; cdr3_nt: TGTGCCTGGCATCAAGCTAACTATGGCTACACCTTC; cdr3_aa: CAWHQANYGYTF
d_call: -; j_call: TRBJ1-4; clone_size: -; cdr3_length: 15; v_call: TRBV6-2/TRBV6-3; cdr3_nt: TGTGCCAGCAGGCGAGGACAGACAACTAATGAAAAACTGTTTTTT; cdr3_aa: CASRRGQTTNEKLFF
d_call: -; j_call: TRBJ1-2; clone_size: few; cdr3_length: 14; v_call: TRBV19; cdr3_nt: TGTGCCAGTATTAACGACAGGAGAGGGGACGGCTACACCTTC; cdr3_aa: CASINDRRGDGYTF
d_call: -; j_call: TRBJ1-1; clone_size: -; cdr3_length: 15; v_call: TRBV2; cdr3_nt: TGTGCCAGCAGTGAGGGATTGGGCGGTAACACTGAAGCTTTCTTT; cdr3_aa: CASSEGLGGNTEAFF
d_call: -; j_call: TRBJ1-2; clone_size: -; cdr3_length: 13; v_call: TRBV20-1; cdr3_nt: TGCAGTGCCTTTTACGGACTTGTCTATGGCTACACCTTC; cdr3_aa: CSAFYGLVYGYTF
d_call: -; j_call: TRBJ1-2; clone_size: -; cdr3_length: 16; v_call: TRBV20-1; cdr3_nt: TGCAGTGTAAATCCGACAGAATCTTATCTACCGACCGGCTACACCTTC; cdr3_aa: CSVNPTESYLPTGYTF
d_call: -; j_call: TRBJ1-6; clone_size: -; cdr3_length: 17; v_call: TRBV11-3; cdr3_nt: TGTGCCAGCAGCTTAGAGACAGGCAGCTCCTATAATTCACCCCTCCACTTT; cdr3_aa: CASSLETGSSYNSPLHF
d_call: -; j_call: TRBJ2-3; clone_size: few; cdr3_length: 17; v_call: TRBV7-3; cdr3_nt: TGTGCCAGCAGCTTAAGGAGGACAGAACTTAGCACAGATACGCAGTATTTT; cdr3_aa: CASSLRRTELSTDTQYF
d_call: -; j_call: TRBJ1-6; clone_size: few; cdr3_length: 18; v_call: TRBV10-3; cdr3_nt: TGTGCCATCAGTGAGGTTTTTGGCAGGATGAGCTATAATTCACCCCTCCACTTT; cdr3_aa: CAISEVFGRMSYNSPLHF
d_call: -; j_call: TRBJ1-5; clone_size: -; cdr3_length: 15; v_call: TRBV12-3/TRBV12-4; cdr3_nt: TGTGCCAGCAGTTTTCAGGCAGGAAGCAATCAGCCCCAGCATTTT; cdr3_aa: CASSFQAGSNQPQHF
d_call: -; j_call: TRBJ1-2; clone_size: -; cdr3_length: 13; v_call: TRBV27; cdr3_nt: TGTGCCAGCAGTAATACCGGACAGCGGGGCTACACCTTC; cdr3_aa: CASSNTGQRGYTF
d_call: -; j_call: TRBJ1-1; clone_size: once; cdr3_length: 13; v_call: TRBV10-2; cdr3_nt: TGCGCCAGCAGAGGCAGTACAGGTAGTGAAGCTTTCTTT; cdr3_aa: CASRGSTGSEAFF
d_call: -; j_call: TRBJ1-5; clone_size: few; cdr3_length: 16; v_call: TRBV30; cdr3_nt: TGTGCCTGGAGTCCCCAGAAGGGTTATAGCAATCAGCCCCAGCATTTT; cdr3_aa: CAWSPQKGYSNQPQHF
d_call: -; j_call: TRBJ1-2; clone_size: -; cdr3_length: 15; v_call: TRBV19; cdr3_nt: TGTGCCAGTAGTACGCCCCCCCCAGGAAACTATGGCTACACCTTC; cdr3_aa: CASSTPPPGNYGYTF
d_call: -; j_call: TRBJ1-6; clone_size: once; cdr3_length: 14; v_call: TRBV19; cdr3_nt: TGTGCCAGTAGTACTTCTGGAGGGAATTCACCCCTCCACTTT; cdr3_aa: CASSTSGGNSPLHF
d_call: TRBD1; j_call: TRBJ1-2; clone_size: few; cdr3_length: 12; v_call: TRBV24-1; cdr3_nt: TGTGCCACCAGGGACAGGGCATATGGCTACACCTTC; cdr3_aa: CATRDRAYGYTF
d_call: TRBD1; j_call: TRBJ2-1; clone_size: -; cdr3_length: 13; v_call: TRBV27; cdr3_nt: TGTGCCAGCAAGTCACAGGGGGTCTATGAGCAGTTCTTC; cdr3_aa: CASKSQGVYEQFF
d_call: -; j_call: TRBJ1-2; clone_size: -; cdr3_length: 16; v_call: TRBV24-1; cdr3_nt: TGTGCCACCAGTGATACTAGGGGCCCCCTAATCTATGGCTACACCTTC; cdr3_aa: CATSDTRGPLIYGYTF
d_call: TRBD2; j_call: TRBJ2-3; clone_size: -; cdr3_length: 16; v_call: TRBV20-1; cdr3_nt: TGCAGTGCTAGACTTAGCGGGGGGGCAGGCACAGATACGCAGTATTTT; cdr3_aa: CSARLSGGAGTDTQYF